The 26 T cell receptor beta chains below come from one sample, sequenced in a study of blood T cell repertoires in COVID-19. The table came from immunoSEQ multiplex PCR; TCRdb's copy has only in-frame clones and leaves some out. The sample shows around 94,000 clones, around 73% of them seen only once. Sequences were obtained from peripheral blood. These receptors were taken from a man in his fifties or sixties with active or convalescent COVID-19.

In this sample, this clone turned up a few times. The chain joins TRBV28 to TRBJ1-1; D is possibly TRBD1 (6 bases). The CDR3 sequence is 15 residues long. V was clipped by 2 bases and J by 1 base, with 11 bases between them. Germline CDR1 is MDHEN and CDR2 is SYDVKM. The CDR3 loop reads CASSLVGRGNTEAFF. The DNA of the CDR3 is TGTGCCAGCAGTTTAGTCGGCAGGGGGAACACTGAAGCTTTCTTT.

The chain recombines TRBV5-5 with TRBJ1-1; tentatively, D is TRBD1 (6 bases). Germline V gene lookup returns CDR1 SGHKS and CDR2 YYEKEE (reference sequence). The CDR3 has 15 residues. V was clipped by 4 bases and J by 0 bases, with 13 bases between them. CDR3 protein: CASSPRTVMNTEAFF. CDR3 DNA: TGTGCCAGCAGCCCCCGGACAGTCATGAACACTGAAGCTTTCTTT.

This clone has more than one count but fewer than ten. The rearrangement links TRBV18 to TRBJ2-7, with 16 bases aligning to TRBD2. The V segment lost 3 bases and the J segment 7 bases; nucleotides outside the gene matches: 6. The CDR3 consists of 16 residues. CDR1 KGHSH and CDR2 LQKENI come from the germline V gene. The CDR3 bases are TGTGCCAGCTCACCCGGGACTAGCGGGAGGGCCCAAGAGCAGTACGTC. Encoded protein: CASSPGTSGRAQEQYV.

The V and J genes are TRBV2 and TRBJ1-5; D perhaps matches TRBD1 (5 bases). Germline assignment: CDR1 SNHLY and CDR2 FYNNEI. The CDR3 sequence is 16 residues long. Deletions cut 3 bases from V and 1 base from J, with 13 bases between. In DNA, the CDR3 is TGTGCCAGCAGTGATGGCGCGCACAGGAGCAATCAGCCCCAGCATTTT. This translates into CASSDGAHRSNQPQHF.

The chain joins TRBV10-1 to TRBJ2-1; 9 bases are shared with TRBD2. Germline V CDR1 and CDR2: WNHNN, SYGVQD (reference sequence). The CDR3 is 16 residues long. J lost 8 bases, V lost 5 bases, and 13 bases had no gene match. The CDR3 coding sequence is TGCGCCAGCAGTCCGACGGGTATTGCGGGAGGGGATGAGCAGTTCTTC. Protein sequence: CASSPTGIAGGDEQFF.

The V call is TRBV29-1, the J call TRBJ2-1, with TRBD1 identical over 7 bases. The V segment lost 2 bases and the J segment 11 bases; nucleotides outside the gene matches: 6. The CDR3 extends over 12 amino acids. Germline assignment: CDR1 SQVTM and CDR2 ANQGSEA. The CDR3 loop is CSVEPRQGKQFF. The CDR3 bases are TGCAGCGTTGAACCCCGACAGGGAAAGCAGTTCTTC.

V and J are TRBV24-1 and TRBJ1-5; D perhaps matches TRBD1 (6 bases). The V end was cut by 5 bases, the J end by 0 bases, with 13 bases between. Germline assignment: CDR1 KGHDR and CDR2 SFDVKD. This CDR3 region has 16 residues. The CDR3: CATSGTDLHSNQPQHF. The CDR3 DNA follows: TGTGCCACCAGTGGGACAGATCTCCATAGCAATCAGCCCCAGCATTTT.

The chain couples TRBV28 to TRBJ1-2; 8 bases are a match to TRBD1. Germline V gene data show CDR1 as MDHEN and CDR2 as SYDVKM. Trimming took 7 bases from V and 4 from J; bases not matched to a gene: 5. The CDR3 consists of 13 residues. The chain's CDR3 is CASTRGQVYGYTF. CDR3 nucleotide sequence: TGTGCCAGCACCCGGGGACAGGTCTATGGCTACACCTTC.

The chain couples TRBV3-1 (or the pseudogene TRBV3-2) to TRBJ2-2, with D perhaps TRBD2 (6 bases). The CDR3 has 15 residues. The germline V and J ends were trimmed by 5 bases and 3 bases, with 13 bases remaining between them. Germline values: CDR1 LGHDT, CDR2 YNNKEL (reference sequence). The CDR3 sequence is CASSVDGEDTGELFF. Here the CDR3 DNA reads TGTGCCAGCAGCGTGGATGGGGAGGACACCGGGGAGCTGTTTTTT.

The rearrangement joins TRBV29-1 to TRBJ2-3; D not resolved. The V end lost 4 bases, the J end lost 0 bases, and 11 bases lay between the germline ends. This CDR3 comprises 14 residues. CDR1 SQVTM and CDR2 ANQGSEA come from the germline V gene. The DNA for the CDR3 is TGCAGCGTTGCCGTCCTTCGTAGCACAGATACGCAGTATTTT. It specifies CSVAVLRSTDTQYF.

The chain combines TRBV18 with TRBJ1-1, with 8 positions matching TRBD1. The germline CDR1 and CDR2 sequences are KGHSH and LQKENI. The J segment lost 6 bases and the V segment lost 2 bases, leaving 8 bases of the junction unmatched. The CDR3 consists of 15 residues. The CDR3 reads CASSPRTGSLAEAFF. Here the CDR3 DNA reads TGTGCCAGCTCACCAAGGACAGGGAGCCTTGCTGAAGCTTTCTTT.

This rearrangement joins TRBV5-1 to TRBJ2-1; 8 bases are shared with TRBD2. The CDR3 contains 16 residues. Germline assignment: CDR1 SGHRS and CDR2 YFSETQ. With V trimmed by 5 bases and J by 6 bases, 13 bases remained unmatched. CDR3 protein: CASSSVTSGIFNEQFF. DNA of the CDR3: TGCGCCAGCAGTTCCGTTACTAGCGGTATTTTCAATGAGCAGTTCTTC.

The CDR3 spells CASSLWGRGEKLFF. The DNA for the CDR3 is TGTGCCAGCAGTTTATGGGGGCGCGGTGAAAAACTGTTTTTT. V and J are TRBV27 and TRBJ1-4, with a possible D match to TRBD1 (6 bases). The V gene's germline CDR1 is MNHEY and CDR2 SMNVEV (reference sequence). V was pared by 1 base and J by 7 bases, with 10 bases between. The CDR3 is made up of 14 amino acids.

This clone occurred a few times. V usage is TRBV12-3 or TRBV12-4 and J usage is TRBJ1-1, with 7 nucleotides matching TRBD1. This CDR3 comprises 13 residues. Losses at the gene ends were 6 bases for V and 3 bases for J; bases not matched to a gene: 4. The CDR3 DNA reads TGTGCCAGCAGCCTTGGACAGGACACTGAAGCTTTCTTT. Its translation: CASSLGQDTEAFF.

The rearrangement uses TRBV18 and TRBJ2-1; the match to TRBD2 covers 12 bases. Trimming at V came to 4 bases and at J to 7 bases, leaving 5 bases not matched to a gene. Looked up from germline, CDR1 is KGHSH and CDR2 is LQKENI. This CDR3 spans 15 amino acids. CDR3 amino acids: CASSLLAGGSNEQFF. In nucleotides, the CDR3 is TGTGCCAGCTCACTTCTAGCGGGAGGGTCAAATGAGCAGTTCTTC.

This chain uses TRBV12-3 or TRBV12-4 with TRBJ2-5, with 9 bases identical to TRBD2. CDR3 size: 13 residues. J gave up 2 bases and V 6 bases, and 1 base lay outside the gene matches. The CDR3 DNA follows: TGTGCCAGCAGGGGACTAGCTCAAGAGACCCAGTACTTC. Its protein product is CASRGLAQETQYF.

This clone was picked up one time. The gene calls are TRBV2 and TRBJ2-5; possibly TRBD1 for D (6 bases). Per germline, CDR1 SNHLY and CDR2 FYNNEI. Trimming left V 8 bases short and J 4 bases short, with 26 bases between. This CDR3 is 17 amino acids long. The CDR3 DNA reads as TGTGCCAGCCGCTTGCGCAGTGGTAGGGGGTTCGGAGAGACCCAGTACTTC. Amino acids: CASRLRSGRGFGETQYF.

The chain carries TRBV24-1 and TRBJ2-7; D possibly corresponds to TRBD1 (6 bases). V lost 4 bases and J lost 1, with 13 bases in between. CDR3 size: 15 residues. Germline V gives CDR1 KGHDR, CDR2 SFDVKD. The CDR3 sequence is CATSDPGQSSYEQYF. The CDR3 DNA reads TGTGCCACCAGTGACCCTGGACAGTCATCCTACGAGCAGTACTTC.

This chain connects TRBV3-1 (or the pseudogene TRBV3-2) to TRBJ2-2, with 8 bases that match TRBD1. This CDR3 contains 15 residues. Looked up from germline, CDR1 is LGHDT and CDR2 is YNNKEL (reference sequence). The V gene end was trimmed by 4 bases and the J gene end by 6 bases; junction bases not matched to a gene: 7. CDR3 bases: TGTGCCAGCAGCCCGTACCAGGGGGCCGCCGGGGAGCTGTTTTTT. This codes for CASSPYQGAAGELFF.

The chain has TRBV10-1 and TRBJ2-1; 12 nucleotides align to TRBD2. Trimming cost V 4 bases and J 15 bases; bases outside gene matches: 1. Germline CDR1 WNHNN, CDR2 SYGVQD (reference sequence). This CDR3 is built from 11 residues. The CDR3 region is CASSASGRGFF. The CDR3 DNA follows: TGCGCCAGCAGTGCTAGCGGGAGGGGGTTCTTC.

The V and J genes are TRBV11-2 and TRBJ2-6; possibly TRBD1 for D (5 bases). Germline V gene lookup returns CDR1 SGHAT and CDR2 FQNNGV. Trimming took 3 bases from V and 4 from J, leaving 16 bases between them. This CDR3 contains 17 residues. The CDR3 region is CASSFLGLRTGANVLTF. In nucleotides, the CDR3 is TGTGCCAGCAGCTTTTTGGGGCTTCGTACAGGGGCCAACGTCCTGACTTTC.

This chain connects TRBV24-1 to TRBJ2-7, with 8 bases aligning to TRBD1. CDR1 and CDR2 from the germline V gene are KGHDR and SFDVKD. With V trimmed by 7 bases and J by 3 bases, 7 bases remained unmatched. The CDR3 length is 14 residues. Here the CDR3 DNA reads TGTGCCACCAGGCGGACAGGGCTTTACTACGAGCAGTACGTC. Residues: CATRRTGLYYEQYV.

This chain uses TRBV9 with TRBJ2-7, with D uncertain. The CDR3 covers 13 residues. Trimming took off 0 bases at V and 2 bases at J, with 6 bases between the two ends. Per germline, CDR1 SGDLS and CDR2 YYNGEE. The CDR3 DNA sequence: TGTGCCAGCAGCGTAGTGGTAGCCTACGAGCAGTACTTC. Translation: CASSVVVAYEQYF.

This chain uses TRBV7-9 with TRBJ2-5; 7 bases match TRBD1. J gave up 5 bases and V 1 base, and 10 bases lay outside the gene matches. CDR3 length: 16 residues. Germline V gives CDR1 SEHNR, CDR2 FQNEAQ (reference sequence). The CDR3 protein is CASSLGDRVRRETQYF. The CDR3 region has the DNA TGTGCCAGCAGCTTAGGAGACAGGGTACGACGGGAGACCCAGTACTTC.

The rearrangement links TRBV9 to TRBJ2-1, with D possibly being TRBD2 (6 bases). Germline loops: CDR1 SGDLS, CDR2 YYNGEE. The CDR3 length is 16 residues. Trimming shortened V by 0 bases and J by 9 bases, and 19 bases separated the two germline ends. The CDR3 DNA reads as TGTGCCAGCAGCGTAGCCCTAGTGGCGGGAATAGGTGAGCAGTTCTTC. Encoded protein: CASSVALVAGIGEQFF.

CDR3 coding DNA: TGTGCCGCCCGGGGGGAGGGGTATCAGCCCCAGCATTTT. Translated, it gives CAARGEGYQPQHF. The chain links TRBV10-3 to TRBJ1-5; D may be TRBD1 (5 bases). The CDR3 covers 13 residues. The V end was cut by 11 bases, the J end by 5 bases, with 16 bases between. Germline V gives CDR1 ENHRY, CDR2 SYGVKD.